This entry lists 3 T cell receptor beta chains sequenced from one sample in a study of T cells in Graves' hyperthyroidism and ophthalmopathy. TCR beta CDR3 sequences were amplified from RNA transcripts. A first-round RT-PCR of the TCR CDR3 used the HTBI primer set. Each CDR3 protein gets one entry after TCRdb re-called the multiplex PCR reads with MiXCR. The table includes 150,000 or so distinct CDR3 sequences, about 20% detected once. Sequencing was done on a sample of blood. These receptors were taken from a woman aged 50 to 65 with Graves' hyperthyroidism that later progressed to Graves' ophthalmopathy.

The DNA of the CDR3 is TGCAGTGCTAGCGGGGAACTAGCGGGAAGCGATGAGCAGTTCTTC. Protein product: CSASGELAGSDEQFF. The rearrangement uses TRBV20-1 and TRBJ2-1; 10 nucleotides agree with TRBD2. Trimming at V came to 3 bases and at J to 8 bases, leaving 10 bases not matched to a gene. From germline, CDR1 is DFQATT and CDR2 SNEGSKA (reference sequence). The CDR3 is 15 amino acids.

This clonotype occurred a few times. V gene TRBV11-2 combines with J gene TRBJ2-1; no definite D call. Trimming removed 2 bases at V and 0 bases at J, with 8 bases between. The V gene's germline CDR1 is SGHAT and CDR2 FQNNGV. The CDR3 length is 15 residues. As DNA, the CDR3 is TGTGCCAGCAGCTTAAATCCATCCTCCTACAATGAGCAGTTCTTC. Translating it yields CASSLNPSSYNEQFF.

The chain employs TRBV27 and TRBJ2-6; tentatively, D is TRBD2 (5 bases). Germline V gene lookup returns CDR1 MNHEY and CDR2 SMNVEV (reference sequence). Trimming left V 7 bases short and J 0 bases short, with 10 bases between. This CDR3 spans 15 amino acids. In DNA, the CDR3 is TGTGCCAGCACCCGCCGGGACTCTGGGGCCAACGTCCTGACTTTC. This translates into CASTRRDSGANVLTF.